Listed here are 20 T cell receptor beta chains from one sample, sequenced in a study of T cells in Graves' hyperthyroidism and ophthalmopathy. Amplified regions were TCR beta CDR3 sequences from RNA transcripts. HTBI primers drove first-round RT-PCR of the TCR CDR3. MiXCR, applied by TCRdb to the multiplex PCR reads, yields one record per CDR3 protein. Of around 440,000 distinct CDR3 sequences listed, 15% to 19% were seen once; the top ten hold approximately 7.5%. The sequencing sample was made of blood. The origin of the receptors is a young woman with Graves' hyperthyroidism.

This clonotype was recorded at least ten times. This chain links TRBV12-3 or TRBV12-4 with TRBJ2-5; 9 nucleotides match TRBD1. The CDR3 extends over 15 amino acids. J was trimmed by 5 bases and V by 1 base; bases with no gene match: 5. This chain's CDR3 is CASSLEDRGAETQYF. As DNA, the CDR3 is TGTGCCAGCAGTTTAGAGGACAGGGGTGCTGAGACCCAGTACTTC.

The chain is built from TRBV28 and TRBJ1-2, with D uncertain. CDR1 and CDR2 from the germline V gene are MDHEN and SYDVKM. V lost 7 bases, J lost 4 bases, and 19 bases lay in between. The CDR3 extends over 15 amino acids. The CDR3 reads CASTRRPALPYGYTF. The CDR3 DNA sequence: TGTGCCAGCACCCGAAGGCCGGCTCTACCCTATGGCTACACCTTC.

This clonotype has ten or more counts. J is TRBJ1-4 and V is TRBV12-3 or TRBV12-4; maybe TRBD1 (6 bases). Trimming stripped 5 bases from V and 4 bases from J, with 14 bases between. The CDR3 contains 15 residues. CDR3 loop: CASSPQDSFNEKLFF. The DNA of the CDR3 is TGTGCCAGCAGTCCACAGGACAGCTTTAATGAAAAACTGTTTTTT.

This clonotype has a count of ten or more. This chain connects TRBV7-9 to TRBJ2-1, with D perhaps TRBD2 (5 bases). V shed 0 bases and J shed 10 bases, with 16 bases lying between them. CDR3 length: 15 amino acids. Germline V gene lookup returns CDR1 SEHNR and CDR2 FQNEAQ (reference sequence). For the CDR3, the DNA is TGTGCCAGCAGCTTAGCGTCTACCGCTCGGGGAGAGCAGTTCTTC. Its protein product is CASSLASTARGEQFF.

At least ten counts were recorded for this clonotype. This chain links TRBV6-6 with TRBJ1-1; D remains ambiguous. Germline loops: CDR1 MNHNY, CDR2 SVGAGI (reference sequence). The CDR3 loop spans 18 amino acids. Trimming took 3 bases from V and 0 from J, leaving 20 bases between them. The CDR3 DNA follows: TGTGCCAGCAGTTATAGCCGGGCATCAGGAGCCTTGAACACTGAAGCTTTCTTT. The encoded protein is CASSYSRASGALNTEAFF.

This clonotype was recorded at least ten times. The V call is TRBV20-1, the J call TRBJ2-7; D call uncertain. The CDR3 extends over 12 amino acids. Germline V lookup: CDR1 DFQATT, CDR2 SNEGSKA (reference sequence). V shed 3 bases and J shed 4 bases, with 10 bases lying between them. This CDR3 reads CSASETTYEQYF. DNA of the CDR3: TGCAGTGCTAGTGAGACAACATACGAGCAGTACTTC.

Only a few counts were recorded for this clonotype. The DNA of the CDR3 is TGTGCCAGCAGCCCAAGGGGGGAGACTAATGAAAAACTGTTTTTT. This codes for CASSPRGETNEKLFF. V is TRBV13 and J is TRBJ1-4; D is perhaps TRBD1 (6 bases). Germline V gives CDR1 PRHDT, CDR2 FYEKMQ (reference sequence). V dropped 5 bases and J dropped 2 bases, with 12 bases sitting between them. CDR3 size: 15 residues.

This clonotype was counted ten times or more. The gene calls are TRBV5-1 and TRBJ2-7; weak D call: TRBD1 (5 bases). With 2 bases removed from V and 6 bases from J, the gap between germline ends came to 15 bases. This CDR3 has 14 amino acids. The germline gives CDR1 SGHRS, CDR2 YFSETQ. CDR3 sequence reads: CASSFGPGKAEQYF. For the CDR3, the DNA is TGCGCCAGCAGCTTCGGTCCAGGGAAGGCCGAGCAGTACTTC.

On this clonotype: Just one base apart from a much larger clone, this may be a read error. V usage is TRBV7-2 and J usage is TRBJ1-3; D is ambiguous. Germline values: CDR1 SGHTA, CDR2 FQGNSA. The CDR3 has 15 amino acids. CDR3 residues: CASSLDGHSGNIIYF. In nucleotides, the CDR3 is TGTGCCAGCAGCTTAGATGGGCATTCAGGAAACATCATATATTTT.

This clonotype was found a few times. The chain uses TRBV12-3 or TRBV12-4 and TRBJ1-3; D possibly corresponds to TRBD1 (6 bases). V lost 0 bases and J lost 1, with 7 bases in between. The CDR3 covers 15 residues. This CDR3 is CASSLAGASGNTIYF. The DNA for the CDR3 is TGTGCCAGCAGTTTAGCGGGGGCATCTGGAAACACCATATATTTT.

This clonotype was recorded at least ten times. This chain joins TRBV10-3 and TRBJ2-7; the D gene is possibly TRBD1 (7 bases). V lost 0 bases and J lost 5, with 14 bases in between. CDR1 and CDR2 (germline): ENHRY, SYGVKD. The CDR3 length is 15 residues. CDR3 nucleotides: TGTGCCATCAGTGAGTCGCAGGGGGGTAACCACGAGCAGTACTTC. It yields the protein CAISESQGGNHEQYF.

This clonotype was seen only a few times. Likely a read error: the CDR3 ends without its conserved phenylalanine or tryptophan. V usage is TRBV28 and J usage is TRBJ2-4, with TRBD1 matching 9 bases. The V and J ends lost 5 bases and 2 bases, in that order; junction bases with no gene match: 19. The CDR3 contains 20 residues. CDR1 and CDR2 (germline): MDHEN, SYDVKM. Written as DNA, the CDR3 is TGTGCCAGCAGTCCCCACCCGGGACAGGGCTTTCCGATTACCAAAAACATTCAGTACTCC. Translated, it gives CASSPHPGQGFPITKNIQYS.

This clonotype was detected ten times or more. The chain joins TRBV27 to TRBJ2-4, with D uncertain. The CDR3 contains 15 residues. Looked up from germline, CDR1 is MNHEY and CDR2 is SMNVEV (reference sequence). Trimming shortened V by 6 bases and J by 0 bases, and 12 bases separated the two germline ends. The DNA of the CDR3 is TGTGCCAGCAGCCTGGGCAGCCTAGCCAAAAACATTCAGTACTTC. The encoded protein is CASSLGSLAKNIQYF.

This clonotype occurred many times. This chain joins TRBV7-8 and TRBJ2-5, with D perhaps matching TRBD2 (6 bases). Trimming removed 5 bases at V and 5 bases at J, with 21 bases between. This CDR3 has 16 amino acids. Germline CDR1 SGHVS, CDR2 FQNEAQ. The chain's CDR3 is CASSLRWGGDLETQYF. The CDR3 nucleotides read TGTGCCAGCAGCCTCCGGTGGGGCGGGGATCTGGAGACCCAGTACTTC.

This clonotype has ten or more counts. The rearrangement joins TRBV5-8 to TRBJ1-2; 7 bases match TRBD1. This CDR3 is built from 15 residues. The trim removed 1 base at V and 2 bases at J, leaving 5 bases unmatched. Germline CDR1 and CDR2: SGHTS and YDEGEE. The CDR3 sequence: CASSLRGTANYGYTF. The DNA for the CDR3 is TGTGCCAGCAGCTTGCGGGGGACAGCCAACTATGGCTACACCTTC.

This rearrangement joins TRBV5-1 to TRBJ1-3; 12 bases align to TRBD1. The junction had 8 bases not matched to a gene; V was cut back by 3 bases and J by 4 bases. This CDR3 has 17 residues. Per germline, CDR1 SGHRS and CDR2 YFSETQ. DNA of the CDR3: TGCGCCAGCAGCTCCGGGACAGGGGGCGCTTCGGGAAACACCATATATTTT. Translation gives CASSSGTGGASGNTIYF.

This clonotype was recorded many times. The V gene is TRBV6-2 or TRBV6-3, the J gene TRBJ2-2; D unresolved. The germline gives CDR1 MNHEY, CDR2 SVGEGT. V gave up 1 base and J gave up 6 bases, with 12 bases separating them. The CDR3 totals 15 residues. CDR3 DNA sequence: TGTGCCAGCAGTTACTTCAGGATCGGCGCCGGGGAGCTGTTTTTT. This codes for CASSYFRIGAGELFF.

This chain uses TRBV7-2 with TRBJ1-5; possible D gene TRBD1, 6 bases. CDR3 size: 14 residues. Trimming took 0 bases from V and 4 from J, leaving 7 bases between them. Germline V gene sequence: CDR1 SGHTA, CDR2 FQGNSA. The CDR3 DNA is TGTGCCAGCAGCTTAGCGCAGGGGAATCAGCCCCAGCATTTT. Translation gives CASSLAQGNQPQHF.

This chain links TRBV24-1 with TRBJ2-5; the D gene is possibly TRBD2 (5 bases). CDR1 KGHDR and CDR2 SFDVKD come from the germline V gene. The CDR3 has 13 residues. V shed 4 bases and J shed 4 bases, with 9 bases lying between them. CDR3 sequence (DNA): TGTGCCACCAGTGAAAGTGGGAGAGAGACCCAGTACTTC. Its protein is CATSESGRETQYF.

This clonotype was found many times. The chain carries TRBV28 and TRBJ2-7; possibly TRBD2 for D (5 bases). The CDR3 is 14 amino acids. The germline V and J ends were trimmed by 3 bases and 3 bases, with 12 bases remaining between them. The V gene's germline CDR1 is MDHEN and CDR2 SYDVKM. CDR3 coding DNA: TGTGCCAGCAGTTTGAGCCCGAGGGTCTACGAGCAGTACTTC. Translation: CASSLSPRVYEQYF.